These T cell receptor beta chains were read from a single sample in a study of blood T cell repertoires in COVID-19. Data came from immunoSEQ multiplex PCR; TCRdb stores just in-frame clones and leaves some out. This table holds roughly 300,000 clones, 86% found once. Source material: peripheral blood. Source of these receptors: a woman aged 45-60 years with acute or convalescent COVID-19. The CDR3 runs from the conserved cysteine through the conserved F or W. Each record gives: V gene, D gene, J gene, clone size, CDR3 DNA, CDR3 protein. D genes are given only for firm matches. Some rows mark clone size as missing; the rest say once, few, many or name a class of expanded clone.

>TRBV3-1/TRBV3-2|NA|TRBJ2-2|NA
TGTGCCAGCAGCCAACTGGGAGGTGGGACCGGGGAGCTGTTTTTT
CASSQLGGGTGELFF
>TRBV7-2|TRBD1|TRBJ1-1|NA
TGTGCCAGCAGCCCGCGGACAGGTCGGGGTGTTACTGAAGCTTTCTTT
CASSPRTGRGVTEAFF
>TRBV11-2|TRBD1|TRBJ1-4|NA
TGTGCCAGCAGCGTAGGACAGGGTTGGTATGAAAAACTGTTTTTT
CASSVGQGWYEKLFF
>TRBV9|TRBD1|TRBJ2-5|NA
TGTGCCAGCAGCGCCCTCGGGACAGGGGGCTTGGAGACCCAGTACTTC
CASSALGTGGLETQYF
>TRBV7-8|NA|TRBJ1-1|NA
TGTGCCAGCAGCTTAGGTGAGGCACTAACTGAAGCTTTCTTT
CASSLGEALTEAFF
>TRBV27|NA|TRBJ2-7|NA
TGTGCCAGCAGGGCGGCGCCAACCTACGAGCAGTACTTC
CASRAAPTYEQYF
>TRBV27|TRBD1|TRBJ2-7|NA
TGTGCCAGCAGTACTCAGGGGGCCTCCCTCGAGCAGTACTTC
CASSTQGASLEQYF
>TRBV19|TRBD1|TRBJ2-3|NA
TGTGCCAGCCGACAGGGAAGCACAGATACGCAGTATTTT
CASRQGSTDTQYF
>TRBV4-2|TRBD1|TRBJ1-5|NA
TGTGCCAGCAGCCCAGCGACAGGGCGCGCGAAGTATAGCAATCAGCCCCAGCATTTT
CASSPATGRAKYSNQPQHF
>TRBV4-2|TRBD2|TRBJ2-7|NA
TGTGCCAGCAGCCAAGACGGCCTAGCGGGACGTAACGAGCAGTACTTC
CASSQDGLAGRNEQYF
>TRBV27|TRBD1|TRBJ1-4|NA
TGTGCCAGCAGTCTACCGGGACAGGGTAATGAAAAACTGTTTTTT
CASSLPGQGNEKLFF
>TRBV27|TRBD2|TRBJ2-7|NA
TGTGCCAGCAGTCCTGGACTAGCGATCTACGAGCAGTACTTC
CASSPGLAIYEQYF
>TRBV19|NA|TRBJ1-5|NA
TGTGCCAGTAGTATCCCGACAGGATTCAGCAATCAGCCCCAGCATTTT
CASSIPTGFSNQPQHF
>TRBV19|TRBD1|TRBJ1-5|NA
TGTGCCAGTAGTACCCTAGGACAGGGAACTCAGCCCCAGCATTTT
CASSTLGQGTQPQHF
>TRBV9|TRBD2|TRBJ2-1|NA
TGTGCCAGCAGCGTAGTTTTAGCGGGAATGATCAATGAGCAGTTCTTC
CASSVVLAGMINEQFF
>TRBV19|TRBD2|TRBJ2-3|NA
TGTGCCAGTAGTAGGCCCCGGGAGGAGAGACACACAGATACGCAGTATTTT
CASSRPREERHTDTQYF
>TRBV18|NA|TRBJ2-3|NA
TGTGCCAGCTCACCAATTGAGGCGGGGACGGGGATTACGCAGTATTTT
CASSPIEAGTGITQYF
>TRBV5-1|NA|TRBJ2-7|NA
TGCGCCAGCAGCTTGCCAGGAACCTACGAGCAGTACTTC
CASSLPGTYEQYF
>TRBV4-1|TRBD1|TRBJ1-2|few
TGCGCCAGCAGCCAAGACGACAGGGAAGATGGCTACACCTTC
CASSQDDREDGYTF
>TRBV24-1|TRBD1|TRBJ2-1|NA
TGTGCCACCAGTGATTTGGTAGCAGGGGGCTCCTACAATGAGCAGTTCTTC
CATSDLVAGGSYNEQFF
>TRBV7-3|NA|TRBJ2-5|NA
TGTGCCAGCAGCTTAGAAGCGGCGGAAGAGACCCAGTACTTC
CASSLEAAEETQYF
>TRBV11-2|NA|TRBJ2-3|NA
TGTGCCAGCAGCTTAGTCCTCAGCACAGATACGCAGTATTTT
CASSLVLSTDTQYF
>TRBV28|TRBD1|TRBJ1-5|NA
TGTGCCAGCAGTCGACAGGGGTCTTATCAGCCCCAGCATTTT
CASSRQGSYQPQHF
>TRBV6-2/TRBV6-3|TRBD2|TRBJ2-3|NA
TGTGCCAGCACCCCTGGAAGCGGGAGATGGACAGATACGCAGTATTTT
CASTPGSGRWTDTQYF
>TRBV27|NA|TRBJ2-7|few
TGTGCCAGCAGTTCTAGTCCCATGACCCTCTCCTACGAGCAGTACTTC
CASSSSPMTLSYEQYF
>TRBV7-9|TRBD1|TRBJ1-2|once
TGTGCCAGCAGCTTAGGCTCCGGGACAGGGGATCGGGCCTATGGCTACACCTTC
CASSLGSGTGDRAYGYTF
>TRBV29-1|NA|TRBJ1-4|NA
TGCAGCGTGGATCCAGGGTTTAATGAAAAACTGTTTTTT
CSVDPGFNEKLFF
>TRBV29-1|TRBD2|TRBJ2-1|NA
TGCAGCGTTGCCCTAGCGGGAGGGCCCAATGAGCAGTTCTTC
CSVALAGGPNEQFF
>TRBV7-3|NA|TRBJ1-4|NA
TGTGCCAGCAGCCGAGGAGCTAATGAAAAACTGTTTTTT
CASSRGANEKLFF
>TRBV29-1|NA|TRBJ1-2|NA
TGCAGCGTTGGTTGGGGCTTGGATGGCTACACCTTC
CSVGWGLDGYTF
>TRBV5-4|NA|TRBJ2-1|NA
TGTGCCAGCAAAAGCGCGGATGAGCAGTTCTTC
CASKSADEQFF
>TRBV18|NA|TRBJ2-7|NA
TGTGCCAGCTCACCGGAGCGGGACAGGCCCTACGAGCAGTACTTC
CASSPERDRPYEQYF